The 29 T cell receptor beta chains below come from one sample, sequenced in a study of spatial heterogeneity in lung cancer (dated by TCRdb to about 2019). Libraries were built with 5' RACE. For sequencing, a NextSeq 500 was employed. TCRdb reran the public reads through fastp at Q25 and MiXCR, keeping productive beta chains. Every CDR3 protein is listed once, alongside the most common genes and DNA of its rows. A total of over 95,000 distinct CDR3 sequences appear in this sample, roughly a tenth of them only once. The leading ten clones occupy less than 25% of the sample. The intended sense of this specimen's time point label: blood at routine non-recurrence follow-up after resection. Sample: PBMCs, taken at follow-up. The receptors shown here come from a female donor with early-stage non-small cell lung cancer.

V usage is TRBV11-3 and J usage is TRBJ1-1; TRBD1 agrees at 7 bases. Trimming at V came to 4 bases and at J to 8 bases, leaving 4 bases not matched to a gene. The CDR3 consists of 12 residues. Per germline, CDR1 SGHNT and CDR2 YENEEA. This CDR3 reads CASSSRQGEAFF. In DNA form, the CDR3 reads TGTGCCAGCAGCTCCAGACAGGGAGAAGCTTTCTTT.

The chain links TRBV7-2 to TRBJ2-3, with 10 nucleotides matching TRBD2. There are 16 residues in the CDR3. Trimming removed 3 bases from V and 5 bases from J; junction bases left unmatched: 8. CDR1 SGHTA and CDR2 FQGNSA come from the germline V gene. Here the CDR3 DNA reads TGTGCCAGCAGCTTCTCAAGCGGGAGGGGCCAAGATACGCAGTATTTT. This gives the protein CASSFSSGRGQDTQYF.

The CDR3: CASSPGGTNEAFF. The CDR3, as DNA: TGTGCCAGCAGCCCAGGGGGGACTAATGAAGCTTTCTTT. The chain couples TRBV3-1 to TRBJ1-1, with 7 positions matching TRBD1. Trimming took 4 bases from V and 7 from J; bases not matched to a gene: 6. The CDR3 length is 13 residues. Germline assignment: CDR1 LGHDT and CDR2 YNNKEL (reference sequence).

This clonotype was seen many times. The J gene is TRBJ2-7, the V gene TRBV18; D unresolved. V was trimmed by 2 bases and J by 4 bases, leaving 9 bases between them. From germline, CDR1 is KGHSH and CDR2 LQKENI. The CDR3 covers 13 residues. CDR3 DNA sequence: TGTGCCAGCTCACCAGGTCAACAGTACGAGCAGTACTTC. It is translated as CASSPGQQYEQYF.

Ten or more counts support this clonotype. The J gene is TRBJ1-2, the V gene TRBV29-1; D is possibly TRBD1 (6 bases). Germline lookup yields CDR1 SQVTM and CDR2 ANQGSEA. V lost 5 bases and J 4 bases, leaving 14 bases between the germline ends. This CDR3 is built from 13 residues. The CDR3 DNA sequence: TGCAGCGTTCACCAGGGGCCTGGCTATGGCTACACCTTC. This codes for CSVHQGPGYGYTF.

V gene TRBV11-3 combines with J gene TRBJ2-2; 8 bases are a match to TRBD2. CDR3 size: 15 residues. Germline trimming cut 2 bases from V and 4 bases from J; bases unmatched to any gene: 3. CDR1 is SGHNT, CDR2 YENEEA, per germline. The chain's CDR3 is CASSLLGRATGELFF. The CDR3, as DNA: TGTGCCAGCAGCTTACTCGGGAGGGCCACCGGGGAGCTGTTTTTT.

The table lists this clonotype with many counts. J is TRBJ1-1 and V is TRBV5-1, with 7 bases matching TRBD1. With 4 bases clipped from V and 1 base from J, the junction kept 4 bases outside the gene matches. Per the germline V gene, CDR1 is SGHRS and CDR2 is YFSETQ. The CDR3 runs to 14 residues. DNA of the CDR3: TGCGCCAGCAGCCTAGGACAGGCGAACACTGAAGCTTTCTTT. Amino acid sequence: CASSLGQANTEAFF.

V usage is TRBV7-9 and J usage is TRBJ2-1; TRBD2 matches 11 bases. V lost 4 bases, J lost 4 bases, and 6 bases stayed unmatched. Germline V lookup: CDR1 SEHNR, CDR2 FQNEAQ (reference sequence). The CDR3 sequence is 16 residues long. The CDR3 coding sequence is TGTGCCAGCAGCTGGAGGACTAGCGGGCCATACAATGAGCAGTTCTTC. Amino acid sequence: CASSWRTSGPYNEQFF.

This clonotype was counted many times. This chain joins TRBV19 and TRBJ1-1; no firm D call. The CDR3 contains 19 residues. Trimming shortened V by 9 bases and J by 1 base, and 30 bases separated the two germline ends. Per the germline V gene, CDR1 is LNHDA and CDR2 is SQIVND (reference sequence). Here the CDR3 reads CASGRLGSRPEKENTEAFF. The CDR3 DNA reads TGTGCCAGCGGCCGCCTGGGGTCCAGGCCCGAAAAGGAGAACACTGAAGCTTTCTTT.

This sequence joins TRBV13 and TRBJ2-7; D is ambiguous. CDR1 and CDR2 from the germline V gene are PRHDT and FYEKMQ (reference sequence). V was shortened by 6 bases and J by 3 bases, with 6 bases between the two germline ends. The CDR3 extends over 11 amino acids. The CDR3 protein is CASREVYEQYF. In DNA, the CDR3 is TGTGCCAGCAGAGAGGTCTACGAGCAGTACTTC.

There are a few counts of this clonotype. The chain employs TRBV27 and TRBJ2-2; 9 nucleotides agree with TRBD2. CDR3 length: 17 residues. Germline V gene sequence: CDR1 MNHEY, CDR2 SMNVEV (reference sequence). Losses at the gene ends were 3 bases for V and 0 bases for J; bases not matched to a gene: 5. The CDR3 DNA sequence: TGTGCCAGCAGTTTTGTAGCGGGAGCTTCGAACACCGGGGAGCTGTTTTTT. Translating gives CASSFVAGASNTGELFF.

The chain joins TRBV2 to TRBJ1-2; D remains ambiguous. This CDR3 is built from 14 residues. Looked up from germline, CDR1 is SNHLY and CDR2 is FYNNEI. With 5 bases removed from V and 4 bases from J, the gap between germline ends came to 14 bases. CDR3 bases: TGTGCCAGCAGTAAAAAGAGGGAACTCTATGGCTACACCTTC. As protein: CASSKKRELYGYTF.

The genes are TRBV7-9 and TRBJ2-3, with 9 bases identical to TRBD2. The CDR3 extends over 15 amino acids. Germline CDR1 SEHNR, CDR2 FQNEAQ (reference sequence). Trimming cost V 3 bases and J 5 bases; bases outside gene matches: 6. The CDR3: CASSFAGGPGDTQYF. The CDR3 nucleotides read TGTGCCAGCAGCTTCGCGGGAGGGCCTGGAGATACGCAGTATTTT.

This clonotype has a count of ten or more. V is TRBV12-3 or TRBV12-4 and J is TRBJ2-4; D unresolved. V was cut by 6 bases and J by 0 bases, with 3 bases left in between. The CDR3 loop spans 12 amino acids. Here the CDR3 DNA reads TGTGCCAGCAGCGTAGCCAAAAACATTCAGTACTTC. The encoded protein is CASSVAKNIQYF.

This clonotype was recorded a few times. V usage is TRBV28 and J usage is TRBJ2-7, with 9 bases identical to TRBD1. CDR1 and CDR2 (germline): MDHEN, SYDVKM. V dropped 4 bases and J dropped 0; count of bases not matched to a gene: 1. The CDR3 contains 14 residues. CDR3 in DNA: TGTGCCAGCAGTTCGGGACAGGGCTCCTACGAGCAGTACTTC. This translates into CASSSGQGSYEQYF.

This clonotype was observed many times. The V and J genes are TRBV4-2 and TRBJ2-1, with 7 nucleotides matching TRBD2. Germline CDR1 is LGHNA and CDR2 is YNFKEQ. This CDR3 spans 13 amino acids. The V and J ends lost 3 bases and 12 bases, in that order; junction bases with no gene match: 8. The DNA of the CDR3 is TGTGCCAGCAGCCAGGATCTAGCGGAAGGGCAGTTCTTC. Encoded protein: CASSQDLAEGQFF.

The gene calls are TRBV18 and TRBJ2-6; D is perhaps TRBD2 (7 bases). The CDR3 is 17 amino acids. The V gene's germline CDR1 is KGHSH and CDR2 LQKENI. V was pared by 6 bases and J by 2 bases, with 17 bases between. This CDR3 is CASSLTARGPGANVLTF. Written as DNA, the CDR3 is TGTGCCAGCTCCCTGACCGCGCGGGGGCCTGGGGCCAACGTCCTGACTTTC.

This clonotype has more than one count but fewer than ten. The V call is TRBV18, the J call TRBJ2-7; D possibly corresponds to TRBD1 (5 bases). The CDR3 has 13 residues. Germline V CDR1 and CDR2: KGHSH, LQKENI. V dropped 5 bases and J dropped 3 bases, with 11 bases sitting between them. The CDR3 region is CASSSTGNYEQYF. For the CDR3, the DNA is TGTGCCAGCTCATCTACAGGTAACTACGAGCAGTACTTC.

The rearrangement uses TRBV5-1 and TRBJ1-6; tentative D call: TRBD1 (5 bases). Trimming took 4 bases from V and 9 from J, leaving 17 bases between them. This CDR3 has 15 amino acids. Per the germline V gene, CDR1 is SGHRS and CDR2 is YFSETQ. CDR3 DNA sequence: TGCGCCAGCAGCAAAATTTTGGGGACTACTTCACCCCTCCACTTT. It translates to CASSKILGTTSPLHF.

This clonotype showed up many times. The CDR3 spells CASMGRGRTGELFF. CDR3 DNA: TGTGCCAGCATGGGCAGGGGTAGGACCGGGGAGCTGTTTTTT. The chain joins TRBV27 to TRBJ2-2; the D gene is possibly TRBD1 (6 bases). CDR3 length equals 14 residues. Germline V gene sequence: CDR1 MNHEY, CDR2 SMNVEV (reference sequence). Trimming took off 7 bases at V and 5 bases at J, with 14 bases between the two ends.

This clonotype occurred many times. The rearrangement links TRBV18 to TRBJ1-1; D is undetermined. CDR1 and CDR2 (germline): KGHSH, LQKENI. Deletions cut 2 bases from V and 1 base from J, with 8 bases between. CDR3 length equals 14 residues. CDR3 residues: CASSPTRGNTEAFF. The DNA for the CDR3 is TGTGCCAGCTCACCAACGCGTGGGAACACTGAAGCTTTCTTT. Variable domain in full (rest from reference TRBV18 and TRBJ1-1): NAGVMQNPRHLVRRRGQEARLRCSPMKGHSHVYWYRQLPEEGLKFMVYLQKENIIDESGMPKERFSAEFPKEGPSILRIQQVVRGDSAAYFCASSPTRGNTEAFFGQGTRLTVV.

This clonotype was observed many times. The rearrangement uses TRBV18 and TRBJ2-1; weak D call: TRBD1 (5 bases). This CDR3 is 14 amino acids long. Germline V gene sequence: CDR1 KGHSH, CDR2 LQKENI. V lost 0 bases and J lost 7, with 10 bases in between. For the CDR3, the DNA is TGTGCCAGCTCACCACCGATGTCAGGGAATGAGCAGTTCTTC. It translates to CASSPPMSGNEQFF.

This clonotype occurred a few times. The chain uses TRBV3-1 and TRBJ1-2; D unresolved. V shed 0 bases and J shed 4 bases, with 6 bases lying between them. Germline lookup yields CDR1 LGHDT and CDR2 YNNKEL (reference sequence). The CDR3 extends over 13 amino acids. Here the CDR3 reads CASSQEGPYGYTF. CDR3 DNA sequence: TGTGCCAGCAGCCAAGAAGGGCCCTATGGCTACACCTTC.

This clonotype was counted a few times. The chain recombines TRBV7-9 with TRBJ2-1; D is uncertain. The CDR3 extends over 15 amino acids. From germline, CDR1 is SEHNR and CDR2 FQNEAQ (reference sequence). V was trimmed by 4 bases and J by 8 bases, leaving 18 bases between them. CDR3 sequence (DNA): TGTGCCAGCAGCTCCCGGGCCTCGGGTCAAGATGAGCAGTTCTTC. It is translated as CASSSRASGQDEQFF.

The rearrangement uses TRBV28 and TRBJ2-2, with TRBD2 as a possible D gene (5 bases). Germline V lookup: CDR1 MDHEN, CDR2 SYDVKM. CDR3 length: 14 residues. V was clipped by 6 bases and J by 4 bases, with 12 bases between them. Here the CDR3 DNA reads TGTGCCAGCAGCCTCCCGGACTTCACCGGGGAGCTGTTTTTT. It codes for CASSLPDFTGELFF.

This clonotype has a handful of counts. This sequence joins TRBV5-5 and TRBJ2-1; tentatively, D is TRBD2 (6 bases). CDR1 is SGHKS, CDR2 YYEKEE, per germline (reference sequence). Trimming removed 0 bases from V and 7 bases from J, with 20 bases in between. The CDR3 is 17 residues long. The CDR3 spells CASSLVGRSGAVNEQFF. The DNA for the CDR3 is TGTGCCAGCAGCTTGGTCGGTCGTAGCGGAGCCGTGAATGAGCAGTTCTTC.

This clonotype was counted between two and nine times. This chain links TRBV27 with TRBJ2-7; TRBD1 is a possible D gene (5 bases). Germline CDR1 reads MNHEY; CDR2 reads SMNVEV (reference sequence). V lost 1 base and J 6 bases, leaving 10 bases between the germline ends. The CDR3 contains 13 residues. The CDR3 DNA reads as TGTGCCAGCAGTTTATTCAGGGCTGGCGAGCAGTACTTC. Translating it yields CASSLFRAGEQYF.

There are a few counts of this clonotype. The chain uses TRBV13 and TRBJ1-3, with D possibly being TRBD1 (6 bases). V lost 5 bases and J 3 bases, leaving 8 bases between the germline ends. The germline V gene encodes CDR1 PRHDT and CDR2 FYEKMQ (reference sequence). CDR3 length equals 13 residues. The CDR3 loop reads CASSGGSGNTIYF. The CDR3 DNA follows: TGTGCCAGCAGCGGGGGCAGTGGAAACACCATATATTTT.

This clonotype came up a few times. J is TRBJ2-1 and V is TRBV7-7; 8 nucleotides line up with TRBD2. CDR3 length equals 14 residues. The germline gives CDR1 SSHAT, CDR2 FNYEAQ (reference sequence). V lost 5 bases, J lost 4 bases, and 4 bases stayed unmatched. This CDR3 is CASSLSGEYNEQFF. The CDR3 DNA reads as TGTGCCAGCAGCCTTAGCGGGGAATACAATGAGCAGTTCTTC.